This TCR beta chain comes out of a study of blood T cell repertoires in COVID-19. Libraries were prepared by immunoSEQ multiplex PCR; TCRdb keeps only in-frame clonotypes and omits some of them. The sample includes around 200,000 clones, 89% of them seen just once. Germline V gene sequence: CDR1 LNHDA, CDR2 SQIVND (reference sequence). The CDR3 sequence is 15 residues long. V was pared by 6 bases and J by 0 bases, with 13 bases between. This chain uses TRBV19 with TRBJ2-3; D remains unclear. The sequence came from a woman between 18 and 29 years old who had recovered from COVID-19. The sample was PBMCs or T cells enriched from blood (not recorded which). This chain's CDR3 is CASSLSVTSTDTQYF. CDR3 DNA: TGTGCCAGTAGCCTCTCCGTTACTAGCACAGATACGCAGTATTTT.